Shown below are 30 T cell receptor beta chains from a single sample sequenced in a study of T cell changes during pregnancy in multiple sclerosis (dated by TCRdb to the late 2010s). Libraries were built with the immunoSEQ multiplex PCR assay. Here the immuneACCESS table is served through TCRdb, limited to in-frame sequences with V and J called. Missing clones are a known gap in these copies; in checked studies unresolved V genes cover under half, and the rest lacks a known reason. The sample table records some 97,000 clones; roughly 90% of these occur just once. The ten largest clones represent about 2% of the sample. Source: peripheral blood, taken after pregnancy. The receptor source for this set is a female donor with multiple sclerosis, enrolled in a pregnancy study.

The rearrangement joins TRBV6-6 to TRBJ1-1; 7 nucleotides align to TRBD1. The CDR3 covers 15 residues. Germline V lookup: CDR1 MNHNY, CDR2 SVGAGI (reference sequence). Losses at the gene ends were 6 bases for V and 4 bases for J; bases not matched to a gene: 11. CDR3 protein: CASRGADRYFTEAFF. The CDR3 DNA reads as TGTGCCAGCAGGGGGGCGGACAGGTATTTCACTGAAGCTTTCTTT.

This clone was detected only once. The rearrangement links TRBV19 to TRBJ2-3; 9 bases map to TRBD1. Germline V gene lookup returns CDR1 LNHDA and CDR2 SQIVND (reference sequence). The CDR3 loop spans 18 amino acids. V shed 0 bases, J shed 0 bases, and the junction held 7 bases outside the gene matches. As DNA, the CDR3 is TGTGCCAGTAGTATAGATTTTGAGACAGGGGGGAGCACAGATACGCAGTATTTT. Translation: CASSIDFETGGSTDTQYF.

This sequence joins TRBV13 and TRBJ2-1, with TRBD2 matching over 11 bases. CDR1 PRHDT and CDR2 FYEKMQ come from the germline V gene (reference sequence). Germline trimming cut 1 base from V and 1 base from J; bases unmatched to any gene: 3. This CDR3 has 17 amino acids. The CDR3 loop is CASSLVRTSGSYNEQFF. In DNA form, the CDR3 reads TGTGCCAGCAGCTTAGTACGGACTAGCGGGTCCTACAATGAGCAGTTCTTC.

V and J are TRBV7-9 and TRBJ2-5; 11 bases fit TRBD1. This CDR3 is built from 18 residues. CDR1 SEHNR and CDR2 FQNEAQ come from the germline V gene (reference sequence). J gave up 7 bases and V 5 bases, and 18 bases lay outside the gene matches. The CDR3 DNA is TGTGCCAGCAGCCCTTGGATAACCAGGGACAGGGGGTCTGGGACCCAGTACTTC. Its protein is CASSPWITRDRGSGTQYF.

The rearrangement joins TRBV7-7 to TRBJ2-1; 15 nucleotides align to TRBD2. This CDR3 is 17 amino acids long. J was trimmed by 4 bases and V by 5 bases; bases with no gene match: 6. Per germline, CDR1 SSHAT and CDR2 FNYEAQ (reference sequence). CDR3 protein: CASSGGTSGGCYNEQFF. The CDR3 DNA reads TGTGCCAGCAGCGGCGGGACTAGCGGGGGGTGTTACAATGAGCAGTTCTTC.

About this clone: This sequence may be a read error, since a much larger clone differs from it by one base. V usage is TRBV27 and J usage is TRBJ2-5, with 7 bases lining up with TRBD1. V shed 6 bases, J shed 4 bases, and the junction held 5 bases outside the gene matches. Germline-derived CDR1 and CDR2 are MNHEY and SMNVEV (reference sequence). The length of the CDR3 is 13 residues. CDR3 coding DNA: TGTGCCAGCAGACCCGGGACAGTAGAGACCCAGTACTTC. Translation gives CASRPGTVETQYF.

Of note for this clone: Mismatch with germline at one junction end may stem from a read error. This chain joins TRBV4-3 and TRBJ2-7; 10 bases fit TRBD1. The CDR3 extends over 13 amino acids. In germline, CDR1 is LGHNA, CDR2 YSLEER. The CDR3 spells CASSQDRGLEQYF. The CDR3 region has the DNA TGCGCCAGCAGTCAAGACAGGGGGCTTGAGCAGTACTTC.

The chain has TRBV27 and TRBJ1-5; D remains ambiguous. CDR3 length equals 16 residues. Germline V gene lookup returns CDR1 MNHEY and CDR2 SMNVEV (reference sequence). The germline V and J ends were trimmed by 5 bases and 6 bases, with 20 bases remaining between them. The CDR3 here is CASSPRSGSALQPQHF. CDR3 DNA: TGTGCCAGCAGTCCCCGTTCAGGTTCCGCTCTTCAGCCCCAGCATTTT.

This clone was picked up one time. The V gene is TRBV7-2, the J gene TRBJ2-7, with 13 nucleotides matching TRBD2. CDR3 size: 16 residues. The V and J ends lost 5 bases and 3 bases, in that order; junction bases with no gene match: 7. Germline-derived CDR1 and CDR2 are SGHTA and FQGNSA. CDR3: CASSPRLAGGYYEQYF. CDR3 in DNA: TGTGCCAGCAGCCCGCGACTAGCGGGGGGTTACTACGAGCAGTACTTC. Full variable domain (remainder filled in from reference TRBV7-2 and TRBJ2-7): GAGVSQSPSNKVTEKGKDVELRCDPISGHTALYWYRQSLGQGLEFLIYFQGNSAPDKSGLPSDRFSAERTGGSVSTLTIQRTQQEDSAVYLCASSPRLAGGYYEQYFGPGTRLTVT.

The chain has TRBV7-9 and TRBJ1-3; no definite D call. Per germline, CDR1 SEHNR and CDR2 FQNEAQ (reference sequence). V dropped 1 base and J dropped 4 bases, with 17 bases sitting between them. CDR3 length equals 17 residues. CDR3 in amino acids: CASSLGAENGSGNTIYF. The CDR3 region has the DNA TGTGCCAGCAGCTTAGGTGCGGAGAATGGTTCGGGAAACACCATATATTTT.

This sequence joins TRBV2 and TRBJ1-1; D might be TRBD1 (5 bases). The CDR3 is 13 residues long. From germline, CDR1 is SNHLY and CDR2 FYNNEI. V gave up 11 bases and J gave up 0 bases, with 13 bases separating them. CDR3 bases: TGTGCCGGGGGGGTACATATGAACACTGAAGCTTTCTTT. This sequence encodes CAGGVHMNTEAFF.

This chain links TRBV18 with TRBJ1-2; TRBD1 matches at 7 bases. Germline CDR1 is KGHSH and CDR2 is LQKENI. With 6 bases clipped from V and 0 bases from J, the junction kept 10 bases outside the gene matches. This CDR3 comprises 16 residues. The CDR3 spells CASSPIRGDSNYGYTF. The CDR3 DNA follows: TGTGCCAGCTCCCCTATCAGGGGGGATTCTAACTATGGCTACACCTTC.

The chain has TRBV6-1 and TRBJ1-1; 7 bases match TRBD1. CDR1 MNHNS and CDR2 SASEGT come from the germline V gene. V lost 6 bases, J lost 4 bases, and 5 bases stayed unmatched. The CDR3 contains 13 residues. The CDR3 loop is CASSRQGSTEAFF. The CDR3 coding sequence is TGTGCCAGCAGCAGACAGGGTAGCACTGAAGCTTTCTTT.

This chain links TRBV7-2 with TRBJ2-7, with 7 bases identical to TRBD1. Germline assignment: CDR1 SGHTA and CDR2 FQGNSA. This CDR3 region has 15 residues. Trimming removed 4 bases from V and 1 base from J; junction bases left unmatched: 7. The CDR3 loop reads CASSSQSGGSYEQYF. For the CDR3, the DNA is TGTGCCAGCAGCTCACAGTCAGGGGGATCCTACGAGCAGTACTTC.

J is TRBJ2-7 and V is TRBV5-1; D may be TRBD2 (6 bases). Germline V lookup: CDR1 SGHRS, CDR2 YFSETQ. This CDR3 contains 13 residues. Trimming removed 4 bases at V and 3 bases at J, with 11 bases between. CDR3 loop: CASSPPEGYEQYF. Here the CDR3 DNA reads TGCGCCAGCAGCCCTCCGGAGGGCTACGAGCAGTACTTC. Looking up the rest from reference TRBV5-1 and TRBJ2-7 gives the full variable domain: KAGVTQTPRYLIKTRGQQVTLSCSPISGHRSVSWYQQTPGQGLQFLFEYFSETQRNKGNFPGRFSGRQFSNSRSEMNVSTLELGDSALYLCASSPPEGYEQYFGPGTRLTVT.

The rearrangement uses TRBV30 and TRBJ2-4; tentative D call: TRBD1 (6 bases). In germline, CDR1 is GTSNPN, CDR2 SVGIG (reference sequence). V was cut by 2 bases and J by 0 bases, with 8 bases left in between. The length of the CDR3 is 14 residues. For the CDR3, the DNA is TGTGCCTGGAGTCGAGGGGGAGCCAAAAACATTCAGTACTTC. Protein product: CAWSRGGAKNIQYF.

The gene calls are TRBV6-5 and TRBJ1-6, with D tentatively TRBD1 (5 bases). Germline V gene sequence: CDR1 MNHEY, CDR2 SVGAGI. Trimming shortened V by 0 bases and J by 9 bases, and 12 bases separated the two germline ends. The CDR3 runs 15 residues. The CDR3 nucleotides are TGTGCCAGCAGTTACTCGACCAGGGCCGGTTCACCCCTCCACTTT. This codes for CASSYSTRAGSPLHF.

J is TRBJ2-7 and V is TRBV28; D unresolved. This CDR3 has 13 residues. V lost 3 bases, J lost 0 bases, and 6 bases lay in between. The germline gives CDR1 MDHEN, CDR2 SYDVKM. CDR3 sequence reads: CASSFGSSYEQYF. The CDR3 coding sequence is TGTGCCAGCAGTTTTGGCAGCTCCTACGAGCAGTACTTC.

The CDR3 loop is CASSGGDRNIQYF. The CDR3 region has the DNA TGTGCCAGCAGCGGGGGGGACAGAAACATTCAGTACTTC. The chain links TRBV9 to TRBJ2-4, with D possibly TRBD1 on 7 matching bases. The CDR3 spans 13 residues. The V and J ends lost 3 bases and 6 bases respectively, with 10 bases between them. The germline CDR1 and CDR2 sequences are SGDLS and YYNGEE.

The V call is TRBV15, the J call TRBJ1-5; 8 nucleotides match TRBD1. The CDR3 consists of 16 residues. CDR1 and CDR2 (germline): LNHNV, YYDKDF (reference sequence). The trim removed 2 bases at V and 6 bases at J, leaving 9 bases unmatched. In DNA, the CDR3 is TGTGCCACCAGCAGAACCCGGGACAGGCCTACTCAGCCCCAGCATTTT. Translation: CATSRTRDRPTQPQHF.

The chain has TRBV7-2 and TRBJ1-2; TRBD1 agrees at 8 bases. The V gene end was trimmed by 5 bases and the J gene end by 6 bases; junction bases not matched to a gene: 5. Germline V CDR1 and CDR2: SGHTA, FQGNSA. The CDR3 extends over 13 amino acids. In DNA form, the CDR3 reads TGTGCCAGCAGCCAGGACAGGGAAGATGGCTACACCTTC. This sequence encodes CASSQDREDGYTF.

The V gene is TRBV7-3, the J gene TRBJ1-6, with D tentatively TRBD1 (6 bases). V lost 4 bases and J lost 14, with 15 bases in between. CDR1 is SGHTA and CDR2 is FQGTGA in the germline V gene. This CDR3 is built from 13 residues. For the CDR3, the DNA is TGTGCCAGCAGCTCCGCCACAGGGAGCACCCTCCACTTT. Amino acid sequence: CASSSATGSTLHF.

The chain carries TRBV7-2 and TRBJ2-7; the D is unclear. V was pared by 3 bases and J by 3 bases, with 6 bases between. Germline-derived CDR1 and CDR2 are SGHTA and FQGNSA. The CDR3 totals 12 residues. CDR3: CASSFSGYEQYF. The DNA for the CDR3 is TGTGCCAGCAGCTTTAGTGGCTACGAGCAGTACTTC.

This clone was seen just once. The V call is TRBV28, the J call TRBJ2-5; 7 bases match TRBD2. Germline V gives CDR1 MDHEN, CDR2 SYDVKM. The CDR3 covers 15 residues. J lost 3 bases, V lost 6 bases, and 10 bases had no gene match. In DNA form, the CDR3 reads TGTGCCAGCAGCACCGTGGGGGAGGGGAAAGAGACCCAGTACTTC. Its protein is CASSTVGEGKETQYF. The entire variable domain, with the rest obtained from reference TRBV28 and TRBJ2-5, is as follows: DVKVTQSSRYLVKRTGEKVFLECVQDMDHENMFWYRQDPGLGLRLIYFSYDVKMKEKGDIPEGYSVSREKKERFSLILESASTNQTSMYLCASSTVGEGKETQYFGPGTRLLVL.

J is TRBJ1-1 and V is TRBV6-6, with 7 bases matching TRBD1. The germline CDR1 and CDR2 sequences are MNHNY and SVGAGI (reference sequence). V was pared by 2 bases and J by 6 bases, with 9 bases of the junction left unmatched. The CDR3 is 15 amino acids. CDR3 nucleotides: TGTGCCAGCAGTTACCCGGCAGGGGGGTACGCTGAAGCTTTCTTT. This encodes CASSYPAGGYAEAFF.

This sequence joins TRBV14 and TRBJ2-5, with 11 positions matching TRBD2. Germline V gene data show CDR1 as SGHDN and CDR2 as FVKESK. CDR3 size: 12 residues. For the CDR3, the DNA is TGTGCGGCCACTAGCGGGAGAGAGACCCAGTACTTC. Amino acids: CAATSGRETQYF. The full variable domain, rest sourced from reference TRBV14 and TRBJ2-5, is EAGVTQFPSHSVIEKGQTVTLRCDPISGHDNLYWYRRVMGKEIKFLLHFVKESKQDESGMPNNRFLAERTGGTYSTLKVQPAELEDSGVYFCAATSGRETQYFGPGTRLLVL.

V is TRBV6-6 and J is TRBJ2-2; 8 nucleotides match TRBD2. Germline loops: CDR1 MNHNY, CDR2 SVGAGI (reference sequence). Trimming removed 2 bases from V and 4 bases from J; junction bases left unmatched: 3. CDR3 length: 15 amino acids. Here the CDR3 DNA reads TGTGCCAGCAGTTACAGCGGGAGTGGCACCGGGGAGCTGTTTTTT. Amino acids: CASSYSGSGTGELFF.

The genes are TRBV5-5 and TRBJ1-2; 8 nucleotides match TRBD1. The germline gives CDR1 SGHKS, CDR2 YYEKEE (reference sequence). V shed 2 bases, J shed 4 bases, and the junction held 7 bases outside the gene matches. This CDR3 is 15 amino acids long. CDR3 bases: TGTGCCAGCAGCTTATTGGACAGGGAGCTCTATGGCTACACCTTC. Protein: CASSLLDRELYGYTF.

The chain employs TRBV5-6 and TRBJ1-6; D might be TRBD1 (6 bases). The V gene lost 5 bases and the J gene lost 8 bases, with 20 bases spanning the gap. CDR1 and CDR2 from the germline V gene are SGHDT and YYEEEE. CDR3 length: 16 residues. This chain's CDR3 is CASSPGTRTPHSPLHF. CDR3 bases: TGTGCCAGCAGTCCCGGGACACGGACCCCCCATTCACCCCTCCACTTT.

This chain connects TRBV28 to TRBJ1-6, with 7 nucleotides matching TRBD1. Germline CDR1 and CDR2: MDHEN and SYDVKM. J gave up 5 bases and V 7 bases, and 8 bases lay outside the gene matches. The CDR3 has 15 residues. The CDR3 sequence is CASNLVGQNNSPLHF. The DNA for the CDR3 is TGTGCCAGCAACTTAGTGGGACAGAATAATTCACCCCTCCACTTT.